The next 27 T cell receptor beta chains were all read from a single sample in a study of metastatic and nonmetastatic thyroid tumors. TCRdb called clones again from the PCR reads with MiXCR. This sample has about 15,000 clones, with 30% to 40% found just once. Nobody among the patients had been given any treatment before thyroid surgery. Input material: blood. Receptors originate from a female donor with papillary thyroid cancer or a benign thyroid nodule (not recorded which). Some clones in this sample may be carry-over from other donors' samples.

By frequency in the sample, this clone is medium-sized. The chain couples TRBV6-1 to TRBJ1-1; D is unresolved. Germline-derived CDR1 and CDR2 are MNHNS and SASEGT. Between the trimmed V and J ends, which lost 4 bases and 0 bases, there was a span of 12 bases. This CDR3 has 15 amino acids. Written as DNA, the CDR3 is TGTGCCAGCAGTGTTTCAACTGATCTGAACACTGAAGCTTTCTTT. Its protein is CASSVSTDLNTEAFF.

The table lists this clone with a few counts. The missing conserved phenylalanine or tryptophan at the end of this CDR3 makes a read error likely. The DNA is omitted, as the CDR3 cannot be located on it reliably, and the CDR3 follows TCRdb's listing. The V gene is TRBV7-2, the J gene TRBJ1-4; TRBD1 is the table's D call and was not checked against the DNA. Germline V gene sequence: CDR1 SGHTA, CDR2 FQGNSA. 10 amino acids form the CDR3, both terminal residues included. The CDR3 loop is CASSLLSGGH.

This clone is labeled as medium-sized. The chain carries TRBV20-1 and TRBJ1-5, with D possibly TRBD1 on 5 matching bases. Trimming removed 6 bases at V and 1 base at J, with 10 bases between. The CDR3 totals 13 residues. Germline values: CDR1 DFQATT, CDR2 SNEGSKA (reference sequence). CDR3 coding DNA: TGCAGTGCCCGGGACGGAAGCAATCAGCCCCAGCATTTT. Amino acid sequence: CSARDGSNQPQHF.

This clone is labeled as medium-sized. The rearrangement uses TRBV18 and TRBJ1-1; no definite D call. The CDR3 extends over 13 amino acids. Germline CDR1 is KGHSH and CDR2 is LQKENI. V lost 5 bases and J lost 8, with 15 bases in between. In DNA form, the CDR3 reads TGTGCCAGCTCAAAAAGTGACTTCGCAGAAGCTTTCTTT. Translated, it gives CASSKSDFAEAFF.

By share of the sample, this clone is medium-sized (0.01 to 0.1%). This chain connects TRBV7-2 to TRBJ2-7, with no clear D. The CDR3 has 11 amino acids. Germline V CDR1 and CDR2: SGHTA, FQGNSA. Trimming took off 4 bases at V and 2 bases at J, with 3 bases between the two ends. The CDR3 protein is CASSSPYEQYF. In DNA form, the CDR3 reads TGTGCCAGCAGCTCACCCTACGAGCAGTACTTC. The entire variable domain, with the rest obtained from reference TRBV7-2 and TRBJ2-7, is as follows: GAGVSQSPSNKVTEKGKDVELRCDPISGHTALYWYRQSLGQGLEFLIYFQGNSAPDKSGLPSDRFSAERTGGSVSTLTIQRTQQEDSAVYLCASSSPYEQYFGPGTRLTVT.

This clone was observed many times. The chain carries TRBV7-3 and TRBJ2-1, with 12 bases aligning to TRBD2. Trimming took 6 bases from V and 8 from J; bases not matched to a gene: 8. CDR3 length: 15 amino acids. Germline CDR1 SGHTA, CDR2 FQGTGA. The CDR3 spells CASSSLAGGLDEQFF. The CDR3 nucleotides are TGTGCCAGCAGTAGTCTAGCGGGGGGGCTCGATGAGCAGTTCTTC.

The DNA for the CDR3 is TGTGCCTGGACTAGGACGGCGGCTTATTCACCCCTCCACTTT. Translation: CAWTRTAAYSPLHF. This chain joins TRBV30 and TRBJ1-6; no clear D gene. CDR1 is GTSNPN, CDR2 SVGIG, per germline (reference sequence). The CDR3 extends over 14 amino acids. V lost 4 bases to trimming and J lost 8 bases, with 15 bases between them.

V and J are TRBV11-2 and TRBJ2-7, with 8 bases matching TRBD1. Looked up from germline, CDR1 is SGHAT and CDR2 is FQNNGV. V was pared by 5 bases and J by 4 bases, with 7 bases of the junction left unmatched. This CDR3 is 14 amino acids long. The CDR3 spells CASSVSTGAYEQYF. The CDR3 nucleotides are TGTGCCAGCAGCGTATCGACAGGGGCATACGAGCAGTACTTC.

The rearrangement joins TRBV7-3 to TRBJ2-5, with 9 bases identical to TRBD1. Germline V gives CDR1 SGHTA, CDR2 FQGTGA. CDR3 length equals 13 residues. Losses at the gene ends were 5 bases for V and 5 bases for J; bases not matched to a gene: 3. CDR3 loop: CASSLTGGETQYF. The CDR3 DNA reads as TGTGCCAGCAGCCTGACAGGGGGGGAGACCCAGTACTTC. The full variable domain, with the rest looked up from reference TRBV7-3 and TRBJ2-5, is GAGVSQTPSNKVTEKGKYVELRCDPISGHTALYWYRQSLGQGPEFLIYFQGTGAADDSGLPNDRFFAVRPEGSVSTLKIQRTERGDSAVYLCASSLTGGETQYFGPGTRLLVL.

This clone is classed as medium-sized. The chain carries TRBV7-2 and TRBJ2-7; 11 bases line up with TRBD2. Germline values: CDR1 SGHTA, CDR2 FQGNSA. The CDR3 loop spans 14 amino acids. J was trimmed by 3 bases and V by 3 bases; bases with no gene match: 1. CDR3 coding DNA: TGTGCCAGCAGCTTGACTAGCGGGGTCTACGAGCAGTACTTC. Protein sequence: CASSLTSGVYEQYF.

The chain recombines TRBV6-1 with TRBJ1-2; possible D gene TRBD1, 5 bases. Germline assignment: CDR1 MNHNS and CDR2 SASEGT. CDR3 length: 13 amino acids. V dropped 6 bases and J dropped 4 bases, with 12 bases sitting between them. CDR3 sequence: CASRGPWGYGYTF. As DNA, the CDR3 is TGTGCCAGCAGGGGGCCCTGGGGCTATGGCTACACCTTC.

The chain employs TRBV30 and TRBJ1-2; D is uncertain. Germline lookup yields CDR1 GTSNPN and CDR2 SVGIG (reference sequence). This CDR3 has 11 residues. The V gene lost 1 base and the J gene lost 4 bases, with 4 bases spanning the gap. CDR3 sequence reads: CAWSAAYGYTF. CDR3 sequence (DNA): TGTGCCTGGAGTGCGGCCTATGGCTACACCTTC. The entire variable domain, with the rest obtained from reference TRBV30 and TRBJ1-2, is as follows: SQTIHQWPATLVQPVGSPLSLECTVEGTSNPNLYWYRQAAGRGLQLLFYSVGIGQISSEVPQNLSASRPQDRQFILSSKKLLLSDSGFYLCAWSAAYGYTFGSGTRLTVV.

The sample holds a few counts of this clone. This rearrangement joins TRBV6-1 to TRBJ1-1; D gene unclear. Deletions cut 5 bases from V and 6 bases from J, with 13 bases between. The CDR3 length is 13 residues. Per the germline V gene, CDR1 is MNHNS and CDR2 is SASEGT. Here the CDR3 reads CASSPPGVSEAFF. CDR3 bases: TGTGCCAGCAGTCCCCCCGGTGTATCTGAAGCTTTCTTT.

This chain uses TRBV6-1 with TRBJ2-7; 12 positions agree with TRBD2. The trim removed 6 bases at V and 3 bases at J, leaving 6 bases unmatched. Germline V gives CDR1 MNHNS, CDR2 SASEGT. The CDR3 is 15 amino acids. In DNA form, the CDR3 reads TGTGCCAGCAGCGACGGGACTAGCGGGCACTACGAGCAGTACTTC. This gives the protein CASSDGTSGHYEQYF.

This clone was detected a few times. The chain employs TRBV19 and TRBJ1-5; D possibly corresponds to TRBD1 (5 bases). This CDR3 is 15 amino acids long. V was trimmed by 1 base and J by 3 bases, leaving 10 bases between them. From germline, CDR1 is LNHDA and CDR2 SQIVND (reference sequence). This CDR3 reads CASSIGTDINQPQHF. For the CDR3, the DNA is TGTGCCAGTAGTATAGGGACGGACATCAATCAGCCCCAGCATTTT.

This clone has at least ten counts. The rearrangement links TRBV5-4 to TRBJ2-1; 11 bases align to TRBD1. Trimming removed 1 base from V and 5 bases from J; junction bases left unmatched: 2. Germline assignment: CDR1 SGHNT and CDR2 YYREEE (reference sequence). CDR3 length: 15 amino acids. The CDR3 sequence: CASSLTGQGDNEQFF. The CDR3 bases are TGTGCCAGCAGCTTGACGGGACAGGGGGACAATGAGCAGTTCTTC.

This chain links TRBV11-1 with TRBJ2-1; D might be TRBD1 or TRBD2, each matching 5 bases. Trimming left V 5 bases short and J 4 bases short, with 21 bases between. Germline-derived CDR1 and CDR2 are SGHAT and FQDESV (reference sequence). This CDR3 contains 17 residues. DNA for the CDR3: TGTGCCAGCAGCCTAACTGGGGGTATCACTCTATACAATGAGCAGTTCTTC. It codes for CASSLTGGITLYNEQFF.

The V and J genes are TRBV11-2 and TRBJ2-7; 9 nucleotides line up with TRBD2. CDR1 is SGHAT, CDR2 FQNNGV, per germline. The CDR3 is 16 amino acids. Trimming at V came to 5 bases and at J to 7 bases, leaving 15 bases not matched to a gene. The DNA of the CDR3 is TGTGCCAGCAGCAACATATTGCTAGCGGGAATGGGTGAGCAGTACTTC. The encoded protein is CASSNILLAGMGEQYF.

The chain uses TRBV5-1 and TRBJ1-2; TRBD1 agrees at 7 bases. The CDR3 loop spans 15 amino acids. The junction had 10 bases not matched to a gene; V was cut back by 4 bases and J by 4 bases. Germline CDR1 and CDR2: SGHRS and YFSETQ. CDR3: CASSLGDSTRYGYTF. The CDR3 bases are TGCGCCAGCAGCCTCGGGGACAGCACTCGCTATGGCTACACCTTC. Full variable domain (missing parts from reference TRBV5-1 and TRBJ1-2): KAGVTQTPRYLIKTRGQQVTLSCSPISGHRSVSWYQQTPGQGLQFLFEYFSETQRNKGNFPGRFSGRQFSNSRSEMNVSTLELGDSALYLCASSLGDSTRYGYTFGSGTRLTVV.

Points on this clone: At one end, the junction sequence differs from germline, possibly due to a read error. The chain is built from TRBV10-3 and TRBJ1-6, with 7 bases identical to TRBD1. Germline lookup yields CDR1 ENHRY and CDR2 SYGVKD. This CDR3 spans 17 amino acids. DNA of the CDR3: TGTGCCAGCAGTTACGTCGCAGGGGGAGCAGATAATTCACCCCTCCACTTT. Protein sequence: CASSYVAGGADNSPLHF.

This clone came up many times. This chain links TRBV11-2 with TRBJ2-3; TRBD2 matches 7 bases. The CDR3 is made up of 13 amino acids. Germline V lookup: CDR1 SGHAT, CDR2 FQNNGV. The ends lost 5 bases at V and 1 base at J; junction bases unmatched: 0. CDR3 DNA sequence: TGTGCCAGCAGCGGGGGGGGCACAGATACGCAGTATTTT. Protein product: CASSGGGTDTQYF.

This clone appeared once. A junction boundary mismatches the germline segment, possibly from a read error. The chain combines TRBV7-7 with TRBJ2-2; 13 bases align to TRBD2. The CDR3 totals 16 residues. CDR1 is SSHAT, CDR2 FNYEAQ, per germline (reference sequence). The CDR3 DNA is TGTGCTAGCAGCCACACTAGCGGGAGGGCCCCCGGGGAGCTGTTTTTT. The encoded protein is CASSHTSGRAPGELFF.

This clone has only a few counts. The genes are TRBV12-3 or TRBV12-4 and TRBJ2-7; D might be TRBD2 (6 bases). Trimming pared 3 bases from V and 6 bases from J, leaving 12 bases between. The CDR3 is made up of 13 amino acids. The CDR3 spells CASSFGGIVEQYF. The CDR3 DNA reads TGTGCCAGCAGTTTCGGCGGGATCGTCGAGCAGTACTTC.

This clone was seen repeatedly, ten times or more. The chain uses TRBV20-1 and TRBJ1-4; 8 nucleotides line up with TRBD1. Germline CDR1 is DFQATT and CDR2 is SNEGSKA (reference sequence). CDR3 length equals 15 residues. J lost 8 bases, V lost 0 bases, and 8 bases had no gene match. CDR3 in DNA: TGCAGTGCTAGAGAGGCCGACAGGGGCGGAGAAAAACTGTTTTTT. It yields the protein CSAREADRGGEKLFF.

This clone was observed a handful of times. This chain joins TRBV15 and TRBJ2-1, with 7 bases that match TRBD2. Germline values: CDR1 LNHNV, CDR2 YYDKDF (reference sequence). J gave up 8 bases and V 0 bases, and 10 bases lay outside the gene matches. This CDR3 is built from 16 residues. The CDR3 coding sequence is TGTGCCACCAGCAGAGATGGGAGCGGGGAGGAGGATGAGCAGTTCTTC. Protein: CATSRDGSGEEDEQFF.

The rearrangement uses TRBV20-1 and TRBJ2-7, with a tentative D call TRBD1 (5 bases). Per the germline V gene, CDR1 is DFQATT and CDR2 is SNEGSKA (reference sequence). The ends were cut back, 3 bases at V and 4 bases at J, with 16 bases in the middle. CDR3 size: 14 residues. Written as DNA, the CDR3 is TGCAGTGCTAGTCTTATGCTAAAGGGGTACGAGCAGTACTTC. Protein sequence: CSASLMLKGYEQYF.

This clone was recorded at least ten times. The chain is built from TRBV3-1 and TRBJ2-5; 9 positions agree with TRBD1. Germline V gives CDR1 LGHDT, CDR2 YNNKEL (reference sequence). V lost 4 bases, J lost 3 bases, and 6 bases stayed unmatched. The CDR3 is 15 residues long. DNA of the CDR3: TGTGCCAGCAGCCGGGGACAGGGATTGAAAGAGACCCAGTACTTC. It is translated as CASSRGQGLKETQYF.